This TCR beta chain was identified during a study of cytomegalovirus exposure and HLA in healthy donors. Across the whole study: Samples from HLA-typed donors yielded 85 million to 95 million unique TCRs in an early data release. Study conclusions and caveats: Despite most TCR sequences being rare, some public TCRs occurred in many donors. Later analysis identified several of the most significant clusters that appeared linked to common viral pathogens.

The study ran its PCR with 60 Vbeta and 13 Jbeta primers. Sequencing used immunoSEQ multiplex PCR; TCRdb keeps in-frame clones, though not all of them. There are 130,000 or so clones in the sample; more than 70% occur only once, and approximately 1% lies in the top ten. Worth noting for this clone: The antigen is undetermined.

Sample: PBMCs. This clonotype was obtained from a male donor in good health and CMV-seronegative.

DNA of the CDR3: TGTGCCAGCAGCTTAAAGGGACAGGGACTTAGCAATCAGCCCCAGCATTTT. Translated: CASSLKGQGLSNQPQHF. The chain combines TRBV7-2 with TRBJ1-5; 9 bases fit TRBD1. CDR1 SGHTA and CDR2 FQGNSA come from the germline V gene. Unmatched junction bases numbered 5, after V lost 2 bases and J lost 0 bases. The CDR3 runs 17 residues.